A single sample gave rise to the 20 T cell receptor beta chains below, sequenced in a study of cytomegalovirus exposure and HLA in healthy donors. With 60 Vbeta and 13 Jbeta primers, the PCR was carried out. Generated by immunoSEQ multiplex PCR, the TCRdb table keeps only in-frame clones and is missing some. The sample lists 120,000 or so clones; roughly 86% were seen once. Sequencing used PBMCs. These receptor sequences come from a man younger than 30 in good health and CMV-seronegative.

The gene calls are TRBV7-6 and TRBJ1-1; the D is unclear. V was trimmed by 6 bases and J by 11 bases, leaving 19 bases between them. The CDR3 extends over 13 amino acids. Looked up from germline, CDR1 is SGHVS and CDR2 is FNYEAQ. This CDR3 is CASSSSELGSAFF. CDR3 coding DNA: TGTGCCAGCAGTTCTAGCGAGTTAGGGTCCGCTTTCTTT. The full variable domain, rest sourced from reference TRBV7-6 and TRBJ1-1, is GAGVSQSPRYKVTKRGQDVALRCDPISGHVSLYWYRQALGQGPEFLTYFNYEAQQDKSGLPNDRFSAERPEGSISTLTIQRTEQRDSAMYRCASSSSELGSAFFGQGTRLTVV.

The chain carries TRBV5-8 and TRBJ1-1; a possible D gene is TRBD1 (6 bases). Deletions cut 2 bases from V and 1 base from J, with 12 bases between. This CDR3 has 15 residues. The germline V gene encodes CDR1 SGHTS and CDR2 YDEGEE. Written as DNA, the CDR3 is TGTGCCAGCAGCTTAGACAGGAGACCGAACACTGAAGCTTTCTTT. This codes for CASSLDRRPNTEAFF.

V and J are TRBV27 and TRBJ1-2; 12 bases map to TRBD1. This CDR3 is built from 15 residues. The germline V gene encodes CDR1 MNHEY and CDR2 SMNVEV (reference sequence). After removal of 3 bases from V and 7 bases from J, the junction contained 6 bases not matched to a gene. CDR3 coding DNA: TGTGCCAGCAGTTTGGTCGGGACAGGGGGCTGTGGCTACACCTTC. Residues: CASSLVGTGGCGYTF.

This chain joins TRBV2 and TRBJ1-2; tentative D call: TRBD1 (5 bases). Germline loops: CDR1 SNHLY, CDR2 FYNNEI. The CDR3 runs to 13 residues. V dropped 11 bases and J dropped 2 bases, with 15 bases sitting between them. CDR3 residues: CASRELWNYGYTF. CDR3 DNA: TGTGCCTCCAGGGAATTATGGAACTATGGCTACACCTTC.

The chain has TRBV6-5 and TRBJ1-1; 7 positions agree with TRBD1. Germline V CDR1 and CDR2: MNHEY, SVGAGI. The CDR3 length is 15 residues. Losses at the gene ends were 4 bases for V and 2 bases for J; bases not matched to a gene: 7. The CDR3 DNA is TGTGCCAGCAGTTCCCGGGACAGAAAAAACACTGAAGCTTTCTTT. As protein: CASSSRDRKNTEAFF.

The chain employs TRBV27 and TRBJ1-1; TRBD1 might be the D (6 bases). Germline assignment: CDR1 MNHEY and CDR2 SMNVEV (reference sequence). CDR3 length equals 13 residues. Trimming stripped 1 base from V and 7 bases from J, with 10 bases between. CDR3 DNA: TGTGCCAGCAGTTTATGGGGGGGGCGTGAAGCTTTCTTT. Encoded protein: CASSLWGGREAFF.

The chain couples TRBV4-2 to TRBJ2-3; 9 nucleotides match TRBD2. Germline V gene data show CDR1 as LGHNA and CDR2 as YNFKEQ. The CDR3 sequence is 16 residues long. The V and J ends lost 2 bases and 4 bases, in that order; junction bases with no gene match: 7. DNA for the CDR3: TGTGCCAGCAGCCAATCTAGCGGGGCGGCGGCAGATACGCAGTATTTT. Translation gives CASSQSSGAAADTQYF.

This sequence joins TRBV5-4 and TRBJ2-2; a possible D gene is TRBD1 (6 bases). V gave up 3 bases and J gave up 4 bases, with 19 bases separating them. CDR3 length: 17 residues. CDR1 is SGHNT and CDR2 is YYREEE in the germline V gene (reference sequence). The CDR3 nucleotides are TGTGCCAGCAGCTCTTACAATCGACAGGTCGCCACCGGGGAGCTGTTTTTT. It specifies CASSSYNRQVATGELFF.

The V and J genes are TRBV6-4 and TRBJ2-1, with D possibly being TRBD2 (5 bases). This CDR3 region has 15 residues. Trimming removed 2 bases at V and 2 bases at J, with 10 bases between. Germline loops: CDR1 MRHNA, CDR2 SNTAGT. The CDR3 region is CASSDGGFAYNEQFF. CDR3 in DNA: TGTGCCAGCAGTGACGGCGGGTTCGCCTACAATGAGCAGTTCTTC.

J is TRBJ2-1 and V is TRBV7-9, with 9 bases matching TRBD1. The CDR3 has 16 amino acids. Germline CDR1 SEHNR, CDR2 FQNEAQ (reference sequence). Losses at the gene ends were 0 bases for V and 12 bases for J; bases not matched to a gene: 12. CDR3 in amino acids: CASSLATGGTFRGQFF. For the CDR3, the DNA is TGTGCCAGCAGCTTAGCGACAGGGGGGACTTTTCGCGGGCAGTTCTTC.

V is TRBV10-2 and J is TRBJ1-1; D is uncertain. Trimming stripped 4 bases from V and 1 base from J, with 13 bases between. Germline values: CDR1 WSHSY, CDR2 SAAADI. The CDR3 contains 15 residues. The CDR3 loop is CASSAQAVGNTEAFF. CDR3 nucleotides: TGCGCCAGCAGTGCGCAGGCCGTCGGGAACACTGAAGCTTTCTTT.

This clone occurred a few times. The chain recombines TRBV6-1 with TRBJ1-2; 7 bases line up with TRBD1. Germline V CDR1 and CDR2: MNHNS, SASEGT. There are 12 residues in the CDR3. V lost 8 bases, J lost 7 bases, and 7 bases stayed unmatched. This CDR3 reads CASQGGMGGYTF. The CDR3 DNA sequence: TGTGCCAGCCAGGGGGGTATGGGTGGCTACACCTTC.

This chain joins TRBV14 and TRBJ2-4; D is possibly TRBD2 (6 bases). Germline loops: CDR1 SGHDN, CDR2 FVKESK. The length of the CDR3 is 20 residues. Trimming removed 0 bases at V and 0 bases at J, with 21 bases between. DNA for the CDR3: TGTGCCAGCAGCCAAGATCAGGCCGGGACTCGAGGGGTAGCCAAAAACATTCAGTACTTC. Protein sequence: CASSQDQAGTRGVAKNIQYF.

This rearrangement joins TRBV9 to TRBJ1-1, with a tentative D call TRBD1 (6 bases). Germline CDR1 SGDLS, CDR2 YYNGEE. The CDR3 runs 14 residues. V lost 3 bases and J lost 0, with 9 bases in between. DNA of the CDR3: TGTGCCAGCAGCGGCAGGGGACTGAACACTGAAGCTTTCTTT. It yields the protein CASSGRGLNTEAFF.

V usage is TRBV18 and J usage is TRBJ2-3; TRBD1 agrees at 9 bases. The CDR3 sequence is 14 residues long. V shed 1 base and J 7 bases; nucleotides not matched to a gene: 3. The germline V gene has CDR1 KGHSH and CDR2 LQKENI. DNA for the CDR3: TGTGCCAGCTCACCACGGGACAGGGACAATACGCAGTATTTT. It translates to CASSPRDRDNTQYF.

This clone was counted a few times. V is TRBV11-2 and J is TRBJ2-7; tentatively, D is TRBD1 (5 bases). The CDR3 has 16 residues. Trimming pared 5 bases from V and 1 base from J, leaving 18 bases between. Per the germline V gene, CDR1 is SGHAT and CDR2 is FQNNGV. In nucleotides, the CDR3 is TGTGCCAGCAGCGCTTCCCGACAGCTCATTTCCTACGAGCAGTACTTC. Amino acids: CASSASRQLISYEQYF.

A few counts support this clone. The rearrangement joins TRBV18 to TRBJ1-1; D ambiguous. The germline V gene has CDR1 KGHSH and CDR2 LQKENI. CDR3 length: 12 residues. V shed 5 bases and J shed 2 bases, with 6 bases lying between them. Written as DNA, the CDR3 is TGTGCCAGCTCAGGCTTTAACACTGAAGCTTTCTTT. It yields the protein CASSGFNTEAFF.

This chain connects TRBV19 to TRBJ1-2, with D maybe TRBD1 (6 bases). Per germline, CDR1 LNHDA and CDR2 SQIVND (reference sequence). The ends were cut back, 6 bases at V and 3 bases at J, with 20 bases in the middle. The CDR3 contains 16 residues. The CDR3 loop reads CASSRINSNRDYGYTF. In nucleotides, the CDR3 is TGTGCCAGTAGCCGTATAAATTCGAACAGGGACTATGGCTACACCTTC.

The V gene is TRBV6-5, the J gene TRBJ2-7, with 12 bases matching TRBD1. V shed 7 bases and J 4 bases; nucleotides not matched to a gene: 8. Germline V lookup: CDR1 MNHEY, CDR2 SVGAGI. The CDR3 length is 15 residues. CDR3 DNA sequence: TGTGCCAGCACCCTTAGGGACAGGGGGCGATACGAGCAGTACTTC. It encodes CASTLRDRGRYEQYF.

This clone showed up just a few times. J is TRBJ2-3 and V is TRBV5-4; D might be TRBD2 (6 bases). The CDR3 has 16 amino acids. The V gene lost 4 bases and the J gene lost 2 bases, with 17 bases spanning the gap. The germline V gene encodes CDR1 SGHNT and CDR2 YYREEE (reference sequence). The CDR3 here is CASSGLGLAITDTQYF. CDR3 DNA: TGTGCCAGCAGCGGCCTGGGACTGGCAATCACAGATACGCAGTATTTT.